Sequencing of this TCR beta chain was carried out in a study of shared clonotypes between healthy human individuals. General observations from the study: Blood was the only sampled material, and tissue repertoires likely differ. Generation probabilities were higher for clonotypes shared across all four sorted-subset donors than for unshared ones.

Trimming removed 1 base at V and 5 bases at J, with 12 bases between. CDR3 length: 14 residues. Germline CDR1 reads LNHDA; CDR2 reads SQIVND (reference sequence). CD45RO negativity and positive selection for CCR7 defined naive CD8 cells, a population that excluded terminally differentiated effector memory CD45RA+ cells. Donors had no recently reported acute infections or vaccinations and were HIV-negative. Comments on this clone: What it binds is not known.

The protocol was immunoSEQ multiplex PCR, while the TCRdb copy is restricted to in-frame clones and leaves out a portion. The sample yields more than 500,000 clones, roughly 96% seen once. This receptor was obtained from a woman aged 25 to 45 in good health. Sequenced input: naive CD8+ T cells sorted from blood. The chain combines TRBV19 with TRBJ2-7; D could derive from TRBD1 or TRBD2 (5 bases each). CDR3 region: CASSIGGTRDEQYF. The CDR3 bases are TGTGCCAGTAGTATAGGGGGGACCCGGGACGAGCAGTACTTC.